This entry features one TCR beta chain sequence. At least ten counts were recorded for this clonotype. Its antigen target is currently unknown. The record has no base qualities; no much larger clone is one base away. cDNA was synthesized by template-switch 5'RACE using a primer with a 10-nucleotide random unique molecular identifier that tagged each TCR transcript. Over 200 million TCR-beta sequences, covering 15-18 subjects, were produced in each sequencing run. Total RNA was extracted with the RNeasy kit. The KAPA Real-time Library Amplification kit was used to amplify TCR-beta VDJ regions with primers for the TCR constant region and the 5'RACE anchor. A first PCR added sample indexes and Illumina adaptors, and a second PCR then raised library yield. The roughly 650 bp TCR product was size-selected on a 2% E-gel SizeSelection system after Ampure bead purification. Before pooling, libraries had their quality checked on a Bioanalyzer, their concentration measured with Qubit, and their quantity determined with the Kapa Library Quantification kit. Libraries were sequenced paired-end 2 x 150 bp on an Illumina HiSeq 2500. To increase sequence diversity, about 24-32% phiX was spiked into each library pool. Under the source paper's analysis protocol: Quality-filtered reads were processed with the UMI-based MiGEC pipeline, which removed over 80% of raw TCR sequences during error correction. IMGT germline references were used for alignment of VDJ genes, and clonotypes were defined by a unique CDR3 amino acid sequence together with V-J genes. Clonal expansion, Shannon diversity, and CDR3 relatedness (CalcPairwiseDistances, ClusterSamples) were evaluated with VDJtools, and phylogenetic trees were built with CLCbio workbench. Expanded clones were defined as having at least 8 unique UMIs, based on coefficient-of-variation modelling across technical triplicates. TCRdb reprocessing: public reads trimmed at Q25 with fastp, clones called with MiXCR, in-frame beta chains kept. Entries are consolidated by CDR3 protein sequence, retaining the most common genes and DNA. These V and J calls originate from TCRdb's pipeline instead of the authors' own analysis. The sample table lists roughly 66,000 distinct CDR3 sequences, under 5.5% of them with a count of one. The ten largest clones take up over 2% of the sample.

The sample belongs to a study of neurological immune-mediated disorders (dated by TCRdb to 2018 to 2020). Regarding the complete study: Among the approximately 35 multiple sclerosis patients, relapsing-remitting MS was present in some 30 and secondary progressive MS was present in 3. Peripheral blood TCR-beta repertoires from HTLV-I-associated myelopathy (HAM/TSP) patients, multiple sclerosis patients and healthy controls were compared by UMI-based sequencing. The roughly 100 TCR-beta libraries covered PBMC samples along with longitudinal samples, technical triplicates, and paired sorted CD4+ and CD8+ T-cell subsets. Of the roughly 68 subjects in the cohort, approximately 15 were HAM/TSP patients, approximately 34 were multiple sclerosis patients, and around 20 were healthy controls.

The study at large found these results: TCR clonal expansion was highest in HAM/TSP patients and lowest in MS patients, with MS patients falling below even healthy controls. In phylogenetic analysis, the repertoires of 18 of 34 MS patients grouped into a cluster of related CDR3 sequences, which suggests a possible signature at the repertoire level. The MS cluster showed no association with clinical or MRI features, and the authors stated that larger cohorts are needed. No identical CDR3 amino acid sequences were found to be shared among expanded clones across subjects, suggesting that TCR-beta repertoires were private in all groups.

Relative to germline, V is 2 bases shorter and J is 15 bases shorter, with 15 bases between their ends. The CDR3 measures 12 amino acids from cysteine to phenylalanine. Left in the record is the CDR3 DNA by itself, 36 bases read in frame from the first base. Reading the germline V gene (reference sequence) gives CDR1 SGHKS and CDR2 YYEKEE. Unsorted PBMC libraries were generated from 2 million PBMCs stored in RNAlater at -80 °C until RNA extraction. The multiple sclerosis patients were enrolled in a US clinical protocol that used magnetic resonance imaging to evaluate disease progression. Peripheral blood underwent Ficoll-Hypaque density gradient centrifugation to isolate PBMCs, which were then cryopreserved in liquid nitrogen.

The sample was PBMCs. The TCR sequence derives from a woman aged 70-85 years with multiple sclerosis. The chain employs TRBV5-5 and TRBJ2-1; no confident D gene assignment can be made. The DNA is TGTGCCAGCAGCTTAGCAGGCCTCGCTGGGTTCTTC. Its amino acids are CASSLAGLAGFF.